This note documents a single TCR beta chain sequence. Other DNA sequences in this specimen translate into the identical CDR3. These data belong to a study of blood T cell repertoires in COVID-19. Assay: immunoSEQ multiplex PCR; the TCRdb copy retains only in-frame clones and omits some. Of a few hundred thousand clones in the sample, 89% were seen once. The V and J ends lost 3 bases and 4 bases, in that order; junction bases with no gene match: 4. The CDR3 consists of 15 residues. Germline V gene data show CDR1 as MGHRA and CDR2 as YSYEKL. This chain uses TRBV4-1 with TRBJ2-7; TRBD2 matches at 12 bases. This receptor was taken from a man in his forties with acute or convalescent COVID-19. Sequencing was done on a sample of peripheral blood. The CDR3 loop is CASSQLAGGPYEQYF. CDR3 nucleotides: TGCGCCAGCAGCCAGCTAGCGGGAGGGCCTTACGAGCAGTACTTC.